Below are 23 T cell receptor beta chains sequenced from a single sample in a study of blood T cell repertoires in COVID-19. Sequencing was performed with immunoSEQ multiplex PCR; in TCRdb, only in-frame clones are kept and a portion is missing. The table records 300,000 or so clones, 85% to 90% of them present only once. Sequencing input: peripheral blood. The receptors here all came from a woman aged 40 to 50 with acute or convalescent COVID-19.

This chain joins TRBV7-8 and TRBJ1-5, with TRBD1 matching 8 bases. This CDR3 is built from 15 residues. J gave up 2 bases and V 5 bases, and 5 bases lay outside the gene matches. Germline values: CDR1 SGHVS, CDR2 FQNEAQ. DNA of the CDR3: TGTGCCAGCAGCGGTCAGGGGGCCGGCAATCAGCCCCAGCATTTT. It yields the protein CASSGQGAGNQPQHF.

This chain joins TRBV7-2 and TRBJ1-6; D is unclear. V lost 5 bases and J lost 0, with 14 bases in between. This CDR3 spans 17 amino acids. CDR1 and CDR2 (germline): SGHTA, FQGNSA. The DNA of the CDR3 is TGTGCCAGCAGCCCACCGACATTCGGCTCCTATAATTCACCCCTCCACTTT. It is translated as CASSPPTFGSYNSPLHF.

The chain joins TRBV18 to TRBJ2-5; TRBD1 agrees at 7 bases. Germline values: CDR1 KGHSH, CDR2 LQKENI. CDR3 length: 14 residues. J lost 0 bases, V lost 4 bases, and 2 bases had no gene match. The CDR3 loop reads CASSRGQDQETQYF. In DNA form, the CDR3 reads TGTGCCAGCTCACGCGGACAGGACCAAGAGACCCAGTACTTC.

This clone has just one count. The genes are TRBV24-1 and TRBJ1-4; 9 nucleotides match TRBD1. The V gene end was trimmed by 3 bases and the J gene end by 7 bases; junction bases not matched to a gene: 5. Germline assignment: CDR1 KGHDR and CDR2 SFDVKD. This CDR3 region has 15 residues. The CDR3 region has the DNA TGTGCCACCAGTGATCTACAGGGGGCTGTTGAAAAACTGTTTTTT. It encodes CATSDLQGAVEKLFF.

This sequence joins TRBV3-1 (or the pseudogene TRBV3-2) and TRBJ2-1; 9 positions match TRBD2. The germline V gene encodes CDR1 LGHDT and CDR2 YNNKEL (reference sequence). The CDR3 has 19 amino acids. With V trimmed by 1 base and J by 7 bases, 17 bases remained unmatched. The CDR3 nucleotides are TGTGCCAGCAGCCAAGTTTGGTCTAGCGGGGTCTCATTGACGAATGAGCAGTTCTTC. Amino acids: CASSQVWSSGVSLTNEQFF.

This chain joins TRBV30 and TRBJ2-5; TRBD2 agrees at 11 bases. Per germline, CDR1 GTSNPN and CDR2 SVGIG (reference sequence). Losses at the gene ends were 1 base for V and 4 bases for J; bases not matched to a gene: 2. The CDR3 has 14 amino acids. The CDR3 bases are TGTGCCTGGAGTGCTAGCGGGGGGAGAGAGACCCAGTACTTC. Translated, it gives CAWSASGGRETQYF.

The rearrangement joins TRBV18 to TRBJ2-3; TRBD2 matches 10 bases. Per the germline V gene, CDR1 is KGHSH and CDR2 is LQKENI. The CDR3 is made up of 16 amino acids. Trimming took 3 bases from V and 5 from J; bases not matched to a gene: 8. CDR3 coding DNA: TGTGCCAGCTCACCGACTGCCAGCGGGGGGGGAGATACGCAGTATTTT. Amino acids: CASSPTASGGGDTQYF.

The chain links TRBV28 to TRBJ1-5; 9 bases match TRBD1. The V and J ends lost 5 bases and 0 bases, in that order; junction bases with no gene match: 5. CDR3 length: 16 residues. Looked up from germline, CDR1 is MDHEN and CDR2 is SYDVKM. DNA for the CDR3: TGTGCCAGCAGTCCGGGACAGGGATATAGCAATCAGCCCCAGCATTTT. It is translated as CASSPGQGYSNQPQHF.

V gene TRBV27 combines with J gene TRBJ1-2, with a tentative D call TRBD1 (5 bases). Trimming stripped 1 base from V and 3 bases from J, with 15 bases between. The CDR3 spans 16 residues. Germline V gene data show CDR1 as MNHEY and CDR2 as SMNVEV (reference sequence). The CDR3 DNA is TGTGCCAGCAGTTTATACCAGGGAAGTAACGACTATGGCTACACCTTC. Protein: CASSLYQGSNDYGYTF.

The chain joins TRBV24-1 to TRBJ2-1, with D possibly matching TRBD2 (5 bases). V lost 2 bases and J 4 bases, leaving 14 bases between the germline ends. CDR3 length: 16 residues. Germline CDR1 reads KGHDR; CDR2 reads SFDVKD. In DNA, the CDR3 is TGTGCCACCAGTGATTCTCTAGCTGGGCGGTACAATGAGCAGTTCTTC. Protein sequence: CATSDSLAGRYNEQFF.

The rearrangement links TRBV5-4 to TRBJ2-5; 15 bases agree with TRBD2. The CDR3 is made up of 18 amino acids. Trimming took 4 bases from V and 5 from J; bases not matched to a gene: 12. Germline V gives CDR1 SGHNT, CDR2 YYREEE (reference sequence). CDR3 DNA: TGTGCCAGCAGCCAAGACAAGGGACTAGCGGGGGGTTTTGAGACCCAGTACTTC. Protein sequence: CASSQDKGLAGGFETQYF.

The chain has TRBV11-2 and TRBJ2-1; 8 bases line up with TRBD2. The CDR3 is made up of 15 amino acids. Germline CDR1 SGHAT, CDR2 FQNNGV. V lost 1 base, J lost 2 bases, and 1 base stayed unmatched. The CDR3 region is CASSLGAGAYNEQFF. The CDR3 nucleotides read TGTGCCAGCAGCTTAGGAGCGGGGGCCTACAATGAGCAGTTCTTC.

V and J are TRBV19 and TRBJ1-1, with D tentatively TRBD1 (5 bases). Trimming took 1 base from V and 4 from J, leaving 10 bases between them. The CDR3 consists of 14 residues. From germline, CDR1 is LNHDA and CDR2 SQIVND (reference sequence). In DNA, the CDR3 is TGTGCCAGTAGTATAGCTGGGGGGAGCACTGAAGCTTTCTTT. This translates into CASSIAGGSTEAFF.

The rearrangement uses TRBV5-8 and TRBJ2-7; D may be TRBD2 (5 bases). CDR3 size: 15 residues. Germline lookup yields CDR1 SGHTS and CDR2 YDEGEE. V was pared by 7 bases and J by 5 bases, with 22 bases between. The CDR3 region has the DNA TGTGCCAGCCGAAACCCCCACGCCGGGGTCCACGAGCAGTACGTC. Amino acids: CASRNPHAGVHEQYV.

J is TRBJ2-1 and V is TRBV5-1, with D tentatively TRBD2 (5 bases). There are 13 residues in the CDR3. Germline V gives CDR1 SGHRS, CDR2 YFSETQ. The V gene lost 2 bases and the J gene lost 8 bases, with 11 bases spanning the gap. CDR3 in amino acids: CASSLAGSDEQFF. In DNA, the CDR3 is TGCGCCAGCAGCTTAGCTGGGAGCGATGAGCAGTTCTTC. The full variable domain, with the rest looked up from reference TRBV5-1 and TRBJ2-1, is KAGVTQTPRYLIKTRGQQVTLSCSPISGHRSVSWYQQTPGQGLQFLFEYFSETQRNKGNFPGRFSGRQFSNSRSEMNVSTLELGDSALYLCASSLAGSDEQFFGPGTRLTVL.

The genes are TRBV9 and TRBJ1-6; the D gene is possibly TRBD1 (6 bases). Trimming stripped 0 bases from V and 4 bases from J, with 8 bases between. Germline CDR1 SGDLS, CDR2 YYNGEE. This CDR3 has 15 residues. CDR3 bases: TGTGCCAGCAGCGTAGGTACAGGGTATAATTCACCCCTCCACTTT. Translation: CASSVGTGYNSPLHF.

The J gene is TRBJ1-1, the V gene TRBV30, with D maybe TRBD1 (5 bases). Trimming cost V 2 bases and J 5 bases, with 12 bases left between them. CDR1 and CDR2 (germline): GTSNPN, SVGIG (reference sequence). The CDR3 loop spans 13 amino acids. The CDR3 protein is CAWSFDSGTEAFF. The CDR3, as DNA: TGTGCCTGGAGTTTTGACAGTGGGACTGAAGCTTTCTTT.

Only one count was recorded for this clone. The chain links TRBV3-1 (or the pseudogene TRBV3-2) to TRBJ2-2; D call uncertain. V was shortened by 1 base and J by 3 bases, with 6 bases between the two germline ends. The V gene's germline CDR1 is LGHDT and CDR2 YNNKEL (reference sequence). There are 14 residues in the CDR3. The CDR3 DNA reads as TGTGCCAGCAGCCAAGGTGCGGACACCGGGGAGCTGTTTTTT. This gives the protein CASSQGADTGELFF.

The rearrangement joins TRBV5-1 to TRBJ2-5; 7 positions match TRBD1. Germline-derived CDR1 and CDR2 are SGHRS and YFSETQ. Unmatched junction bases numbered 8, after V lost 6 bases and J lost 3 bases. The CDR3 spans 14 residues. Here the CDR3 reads CASTPVTGKETQYF. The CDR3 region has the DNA TGCGCCAGCACCCCAGTGACAGGGAAAGAGACCCAGTACTTC.

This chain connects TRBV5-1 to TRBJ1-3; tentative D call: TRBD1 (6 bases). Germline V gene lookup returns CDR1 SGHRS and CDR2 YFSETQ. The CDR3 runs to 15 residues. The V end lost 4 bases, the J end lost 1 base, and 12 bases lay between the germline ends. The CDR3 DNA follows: TGCGCCAGCAGCCCCAGGGGTAGATCTGGAAACACCATATATTTT. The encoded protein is CASSPRGRSGNTIYF. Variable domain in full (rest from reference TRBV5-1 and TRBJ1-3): KAGVTQTPRYLIKTRGQQVTLSCSPISGHRSVSWYQQTPGQGLQFLFEYFSETQRNKGNFPGRFSGRQFSNSRSEMNVSTLELGDSALYLCASSPRGRSGNTIYFGEGSWLTVV.

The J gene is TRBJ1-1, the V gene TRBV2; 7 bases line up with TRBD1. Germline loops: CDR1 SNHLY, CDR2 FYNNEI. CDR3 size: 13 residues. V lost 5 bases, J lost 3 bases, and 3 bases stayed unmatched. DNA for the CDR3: TGTGCCAGCAGTTCACAGGGGTACACTGAAGCTTTCTTT. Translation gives CASSSQGYTEAFF.

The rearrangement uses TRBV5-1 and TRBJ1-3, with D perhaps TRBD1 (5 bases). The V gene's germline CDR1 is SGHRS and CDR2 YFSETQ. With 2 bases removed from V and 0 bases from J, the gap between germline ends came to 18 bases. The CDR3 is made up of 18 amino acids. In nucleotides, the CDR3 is TGCGCCAGCAGCTTATTGTTTTTGGGAACAGGCTCTGGAAACACCATATATTTT. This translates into CASSLLFLGTGSGNTIYF. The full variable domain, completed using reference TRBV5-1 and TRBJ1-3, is KAGVTQTPRYLIKTRGQQVTLSCSPISGHRSVSWYQQTPGQGLQFLFEYFSETQRNKGNFPGRFSGRQFSNSRSEMNVSTLELGDSALYLCASSLLFLGTGSGNTIYFGEGSWLTVV.

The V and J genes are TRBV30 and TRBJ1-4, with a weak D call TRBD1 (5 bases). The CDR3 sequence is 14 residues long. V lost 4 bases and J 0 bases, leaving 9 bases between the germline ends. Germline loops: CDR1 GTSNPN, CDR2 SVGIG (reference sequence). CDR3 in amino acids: CAWMGLATNEKLFF. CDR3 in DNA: TGTGCCTGGATGGGGCTGGCAACTAATGAAAAACTGTTTTTT.